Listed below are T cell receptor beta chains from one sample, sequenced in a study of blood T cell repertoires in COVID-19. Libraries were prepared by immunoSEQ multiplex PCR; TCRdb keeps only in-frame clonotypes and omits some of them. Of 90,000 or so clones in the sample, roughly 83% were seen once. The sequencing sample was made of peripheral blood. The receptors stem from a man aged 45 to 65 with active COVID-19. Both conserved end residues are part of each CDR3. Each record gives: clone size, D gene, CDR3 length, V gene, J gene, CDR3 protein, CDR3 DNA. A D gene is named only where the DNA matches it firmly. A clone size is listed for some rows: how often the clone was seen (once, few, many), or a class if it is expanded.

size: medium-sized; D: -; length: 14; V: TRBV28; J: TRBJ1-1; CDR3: CASSFTQGFTEAFF; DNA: TGTGCCAGCTCATTCACCCAGGGGTTCACTGAAGCTTTCTTT
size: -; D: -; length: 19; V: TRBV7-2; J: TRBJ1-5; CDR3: CASSAKRVSNLGGNQPQHF; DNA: TGTGCCAGCAGCGCTAAGCGGGTGTCGAACCTGGGGGGCAATCAGCCCCAGCATTTT
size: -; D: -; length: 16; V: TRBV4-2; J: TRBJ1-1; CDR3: CASRGQGQLLNTEAFF; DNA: TGTGCCAGCAGGGGGCAGGGCCAGTTGTTGAACACTGAAGCTTTCTTT
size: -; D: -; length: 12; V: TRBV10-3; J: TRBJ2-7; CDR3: CAISESGREQYF; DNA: TGTGCCATCAGTGAGTCGGGGCGCGAGCAGTACTTC
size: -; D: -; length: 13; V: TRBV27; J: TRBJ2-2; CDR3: CASSLVNTGELFF; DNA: TGTGCCAGCAGTCTAGTGAACACCGGGGAGCTGTTTTTT
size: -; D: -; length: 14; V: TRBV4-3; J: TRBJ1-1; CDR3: CASSHVGGDTEAFF; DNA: TGCGCCAGCAGCCACGTAGGAGGGGACACTGAAGCTTTCTTT
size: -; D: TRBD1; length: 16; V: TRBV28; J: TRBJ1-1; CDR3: CASSLLGQGADTEAFF; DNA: TGTGCCAGCAGCTTATTAGGACAGGGAGCGGACACTGAAGCTTTCTTT
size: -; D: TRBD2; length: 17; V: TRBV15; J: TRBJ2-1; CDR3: CATSKVLAGGRHNEQFF; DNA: TGTGCCACCAGCAAAGTACTAGCGGGAGGGAGGCACAATGAGCAGTTCTTC
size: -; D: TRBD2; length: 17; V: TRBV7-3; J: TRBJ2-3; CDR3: CASSLLASGRVPDTQYF; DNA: TGTGCCAGCAGCTTATTGGCTAGCGGGAGGGTACCAGATACGCAGTATTTT
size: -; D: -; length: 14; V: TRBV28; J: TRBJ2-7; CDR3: CASSFLIAAYEQYF; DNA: TGTGCCAGCAGTTTTCTCATAGCTGCCTACGAGCAGTACTTC
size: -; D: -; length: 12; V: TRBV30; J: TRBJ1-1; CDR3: CACMDTNLGAFF; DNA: TGTGCCTGCATGGACACCAACCTGGGCGCTTTCTTT
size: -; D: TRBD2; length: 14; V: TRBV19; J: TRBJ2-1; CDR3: CASMAGGGYNEQFF; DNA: TGTGCCAGTATGGCGGGAGGGGGCTACAATGAGCAGTTCTTC
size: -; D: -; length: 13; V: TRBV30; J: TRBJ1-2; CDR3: CAWRLRGTYGYTF; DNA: TGTGCCTGGAGACTTAGGGGTACCTATGGCTACACCTTC
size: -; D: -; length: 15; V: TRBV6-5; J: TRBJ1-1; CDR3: CASTNLARRNTEAFF; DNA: TGTGCCAGCACCAACCTGGCCAGGCGGAACACTGAAGCTTTCTTT
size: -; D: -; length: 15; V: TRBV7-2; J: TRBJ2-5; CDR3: CASSLGQARGETQYF; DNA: TGTGCCAGCAGCTTAGGGCAGGCTCGGGGGGAGACCCAGTACTTC
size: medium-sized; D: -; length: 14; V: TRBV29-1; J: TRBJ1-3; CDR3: CSVVWGGSGNTIYF; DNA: TGCAGCGTTGTTTGGGGAGGTTCTGGAAACACCATATATTTT